This T cell receptor beta chain was found in a study of CD8 T cells in ankylosing spondylitis. Study findings and constraints: It appeared that ankylosing spondylitis blood was characterized by a TCR beta motif of about 8 highly homologous variants. Previously reported in reactive arthritis synovial fluid and blood were some of the motif variants. A CD8+ phenotype characterized the disease-linked clones, which were relatively rare in peripheral blood.

The ends lost 6 bases at V and 0 bases at J; junction bases unmatched: 8. CDR3 size: 17 residues. The germline V gene encodes CDR1 MGHDK and CDR2 SYGVNS. Quantitative 5'-RACE with molecular barcodes produced the TCR beta libraries. Via MiXCR, TCRdb re-called the 5' RACE reads, giving one row per CDR3 protein. The table lists roughly 700,000 distinct CDR3 sequences, around 19% of them singletons. Of note for this clonotype: Its antigen is not identified.

This chain links TRBV25-1 with TRBJ2-4; TRBD1 aligns across 10 bases. This sequence was found in a male donor with ankylosing spondylitis. Sequenced material: blood, either unsorted or a sorted T cell fraction (not recorded which). CDR3 in DNA: TGTGCCAGCAGCCGCGGGGGGACAGGGGTAGCCAAAAACATTCAGTACTTC. Translation gives CASSRGGTGVAKNIQYF.